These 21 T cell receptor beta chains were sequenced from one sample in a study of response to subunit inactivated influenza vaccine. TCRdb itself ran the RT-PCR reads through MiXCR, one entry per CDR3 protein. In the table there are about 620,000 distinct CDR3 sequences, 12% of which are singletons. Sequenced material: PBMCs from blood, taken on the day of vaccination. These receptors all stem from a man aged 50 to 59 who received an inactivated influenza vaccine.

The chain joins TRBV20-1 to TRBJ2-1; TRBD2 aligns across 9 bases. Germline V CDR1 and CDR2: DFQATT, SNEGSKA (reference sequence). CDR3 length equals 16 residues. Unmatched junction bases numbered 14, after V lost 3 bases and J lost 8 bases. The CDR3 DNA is TGCAGTGCTAGGCTGACTAGCGGCTCCTACCGACATGAGCAGTTCTTC. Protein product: CSARLTSGSYRHEQFF.

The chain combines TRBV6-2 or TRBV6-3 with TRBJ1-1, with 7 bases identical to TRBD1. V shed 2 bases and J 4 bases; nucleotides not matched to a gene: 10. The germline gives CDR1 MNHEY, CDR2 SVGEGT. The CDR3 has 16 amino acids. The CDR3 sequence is CASSYKQGHPGTEAFF. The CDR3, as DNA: TGTGCCAGCAGTTACAAACAGGGGCATCCGGGCACTGAAGCTTTCTTT.

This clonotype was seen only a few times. CDR3 in amino acids: CAISESEIRGWAGELFF. CDR3 nucleotide sequence: TGTGCCATCAGTGAGTCGGAAATTCGCGGATGGGCCGGGGAGCTGTTTTTT. The V gene is TRBV10-3, the J gene TRBJ2-2; D ambiguous. Trimming shortened V by 0 bases and J by 6 bases, and 17 bases separated the two germline ends. The length of the CDR3 is 17 residues. The germline CDR1 and CDR2 sequences are ENHRY and SYGVKD.

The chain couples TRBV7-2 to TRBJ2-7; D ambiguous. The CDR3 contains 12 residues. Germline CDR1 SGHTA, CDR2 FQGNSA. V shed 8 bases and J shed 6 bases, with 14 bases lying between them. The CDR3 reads CASASQRFEQYF. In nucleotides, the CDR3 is TGTGCCAGCGCCTCACAGCGTTTCGAGCAGTACTTC.

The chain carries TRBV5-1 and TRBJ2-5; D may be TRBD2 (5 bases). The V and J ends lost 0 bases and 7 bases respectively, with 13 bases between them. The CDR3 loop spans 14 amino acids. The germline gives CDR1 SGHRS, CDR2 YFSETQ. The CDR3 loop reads CASSLDTEAGTQYF. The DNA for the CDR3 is TGCGCCAGCAGCTTGGATACGGAGGCCGGGACCCAGTACTTC.

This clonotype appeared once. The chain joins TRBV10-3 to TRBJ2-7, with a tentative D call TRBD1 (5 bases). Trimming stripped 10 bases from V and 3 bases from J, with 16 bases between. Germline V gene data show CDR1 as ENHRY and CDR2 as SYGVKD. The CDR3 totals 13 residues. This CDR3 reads CANKGHENYEQYF. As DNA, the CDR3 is TGTGCCAATAAAGGACACGAAAACTACGAGCAGTACTTC.

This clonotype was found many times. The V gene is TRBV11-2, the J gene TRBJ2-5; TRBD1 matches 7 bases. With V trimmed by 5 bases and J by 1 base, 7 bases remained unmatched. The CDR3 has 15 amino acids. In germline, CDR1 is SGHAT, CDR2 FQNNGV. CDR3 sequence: CASSLRQGGQETQYF. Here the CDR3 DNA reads TGTGCCAGCAGCCTAAGACAGGGCGGCCAAGAGACCCAGTACTTC. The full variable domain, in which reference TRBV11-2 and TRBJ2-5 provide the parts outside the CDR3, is EAGVAQSPRYKIIEKRQSVAFWCNPISGHATLYWYQQILGQGPKLLIQFQNNGVVDDSQLPKDRFSAERLKGVDSTLKIQPAKLEDSAVYLCASSLRQGGQETQYFGPGTRLLVL.

CDR3: CASSQGSGGHKDEQYF. CDR3 coding DNA: TGCGCCAGCAGCCAGGGGTCGGGGGGTCATAAGGACGAGCAGTACTTC. The V gene is TRBV5-1, the J gene TRBJ2-7; tentatively, D is TRBD2 (7 bases). V lost 4 bases to trimming and J lost 5 bases, with 22 bases between them. CDR1 is SGHRS and CDR2 is YFSETQ in the germline V gene. This CDR3 is built from 16 residues.

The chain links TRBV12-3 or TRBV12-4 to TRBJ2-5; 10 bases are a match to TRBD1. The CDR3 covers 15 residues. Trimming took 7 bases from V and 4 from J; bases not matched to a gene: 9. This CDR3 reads CASTTGTGEAETQYF. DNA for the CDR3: TGTGCCAGCACTACCGGGACAGGGGAGGCAGAGACCCAGTACTTC.

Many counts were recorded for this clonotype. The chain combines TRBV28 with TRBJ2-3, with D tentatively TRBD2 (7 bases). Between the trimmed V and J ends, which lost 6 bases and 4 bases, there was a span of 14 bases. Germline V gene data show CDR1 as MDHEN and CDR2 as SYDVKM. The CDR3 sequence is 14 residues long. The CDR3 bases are TGTGCCAGCAGACCTGGGGGGGGCGCAGATACGCAGTATTTT. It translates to CASRPGGGADTQYF.

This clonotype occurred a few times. The CDR3 here is CASGLQADSYNEQFF. The CDR3 coding sequence is TGTGCTAGTGGTTTGCAGGCGGACTCCTACAATGAGCAGTTCTTC. The rearrangement joins TRBV12-5 to TRBJ2-1; D gene unclear. The CDR3 is 15 residues long. The germline gives CDR1 LGHNT, CDR2 FRNRAP. With 2 bases removed from V and 0 bases from J, the gap between germline ends came to 8 bases.

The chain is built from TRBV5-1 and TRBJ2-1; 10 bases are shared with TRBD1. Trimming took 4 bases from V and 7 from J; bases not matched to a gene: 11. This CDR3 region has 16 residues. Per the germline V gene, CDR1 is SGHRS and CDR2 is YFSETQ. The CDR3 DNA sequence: TGCGCCAGCAGCGTAGCCCCGGGACAGGGGTTTAATGAGCAGTTCTTC. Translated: CASSVAPGQGFNEQFF.

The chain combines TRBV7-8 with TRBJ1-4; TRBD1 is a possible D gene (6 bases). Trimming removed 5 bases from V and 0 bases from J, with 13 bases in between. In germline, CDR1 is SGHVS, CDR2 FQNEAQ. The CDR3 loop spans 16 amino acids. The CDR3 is CASSQHNRATNEKLFF. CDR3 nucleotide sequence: TGTGCCAGCAGCCAACACAACAGGGCAACTAATGAAAAACTGTTTTTT. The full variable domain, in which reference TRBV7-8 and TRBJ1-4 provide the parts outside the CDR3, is GAGVSQSPRYKVAKRGQDVALRCDPISGHVSLFWYQQALGQGPEFLTYFQNEAQLDKSGLPSDRFFAERPEGSVSTLKIQRTQQEDSAVYLCASSQHNRATNEKLFFGSGTQLSVL.

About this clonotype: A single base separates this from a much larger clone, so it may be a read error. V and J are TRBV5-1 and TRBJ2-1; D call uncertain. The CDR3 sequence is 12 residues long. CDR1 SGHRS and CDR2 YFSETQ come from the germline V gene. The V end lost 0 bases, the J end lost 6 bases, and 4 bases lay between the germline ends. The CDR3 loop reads CASSLVFNEQFF. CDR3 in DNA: TGCGCCAGCAGCTTGGTATTCAATGAGCAGTTCTTC.

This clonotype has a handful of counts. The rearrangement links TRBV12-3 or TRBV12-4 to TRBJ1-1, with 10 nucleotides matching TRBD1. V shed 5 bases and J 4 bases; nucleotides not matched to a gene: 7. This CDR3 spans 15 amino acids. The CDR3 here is CASSPRQGAATEAFF. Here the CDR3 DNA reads TGTGCCAGCAGTCCCAGACAGGGGGCGGCCACTGAAGCTTTCTTT.

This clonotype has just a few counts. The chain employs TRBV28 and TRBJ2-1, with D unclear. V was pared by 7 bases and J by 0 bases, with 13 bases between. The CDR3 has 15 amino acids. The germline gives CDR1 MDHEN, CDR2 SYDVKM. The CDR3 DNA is TGTGCCAGCACCCCGTCAGGAGTCTCCTACAATGAGCAGTTCTTC. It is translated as CASTPSGVSYNEQFF. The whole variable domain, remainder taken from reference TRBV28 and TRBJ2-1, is DVKVTQSSRYLVKRTGEKVFLECVQDMDHENMFWYRQDPGLGLRLIYFSYDVKMKEKGDIPEGYSVSREKKERFSLILESASTNQTSMYLCASTPSGVSYNEQFFGPGTRLTVL.

The DNA for the CDR3 is TGCGCCAGCAGCCAAGAGAGCTATCAGCCCCAGCATTTT. It translates to CASSQESYQPQHF. This rearrangement joins TRBV4-3 to TRBJ1-5; D gene unclear. V shed 0 bases and J shed 5 bases, with 5 bases lying between them. The CDR3 contains 13 residues. Germline lookup yields CDR1 LGHNA and CDR2 YSLEER.

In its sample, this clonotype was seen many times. In DNA, the CDR3 is TGCAGTGCTAGAGATCAGCCGGGAGGTGCCTACGAGCAGTACTTC. It encodes CSARDQPGGAYEQYF. This chain links TRBV20-1 with TRBJ2-7; 7 nucleotides agree with TRBD2. Germline V CDR1 and CDR2: DFQATT, SNEGSKA (reference sequence). V lost 0 bases, J lost 2 bases, and 7 bases stayed unmatched. The CDR3 runs to 15 residues.

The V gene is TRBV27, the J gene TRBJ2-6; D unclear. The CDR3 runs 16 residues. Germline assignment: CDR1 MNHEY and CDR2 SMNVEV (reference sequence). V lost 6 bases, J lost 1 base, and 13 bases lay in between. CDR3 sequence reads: CASSSDWVSGANVLTF. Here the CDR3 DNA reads TGTGCCAGCAGCTCAGACTGGGTTTCTGGGGCCAACGTCCTGACTTTC. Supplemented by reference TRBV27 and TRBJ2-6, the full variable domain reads EAQVTQNPRYLITVTGKKLTVTCSQNMNHEYMSWYRQDPGLGLRQIYYSMNVEVTDKGDVPEGYKVSRKEKRNFPLILESPSPNQTSLYFCASSSDWVSGANVLTFGAGSRLTVL.

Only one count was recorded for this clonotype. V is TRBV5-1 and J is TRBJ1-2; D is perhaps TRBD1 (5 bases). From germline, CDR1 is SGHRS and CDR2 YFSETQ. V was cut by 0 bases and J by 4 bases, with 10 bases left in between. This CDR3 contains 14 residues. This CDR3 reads CASSLVEGRYGYTF. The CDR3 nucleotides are TGCGCCAGCAGCTTGGTTGAGGGACGCTATGGCTACACCTTC.

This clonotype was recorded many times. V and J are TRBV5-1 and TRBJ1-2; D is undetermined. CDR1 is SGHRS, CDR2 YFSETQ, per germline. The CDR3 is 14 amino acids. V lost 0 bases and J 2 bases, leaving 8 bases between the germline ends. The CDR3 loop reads CASSLEPGNYGYTF. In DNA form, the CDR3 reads TGCGCCAGCAGCTTGGAACCCGGGAACTATGGCTACACCTTC.